Following are 31 T cell receptor beta chains from one sample sequenced in a study of blood T cell repertoires in COVID-19. The assay was immunoSEQ multiplex PCR, and TCRdb's table has in-frame clones only and misses some. The table shows around 54,000 clones, with 81% occurring only once. Sequencing used peripheral blood. These receptors all stem from a woman aged 55-75 years with acute or convalescent COVID-19.

The chain recombines TRBV7-9 with TRBJ1-3; 9 nucleotides line up with TRBD1. V dropped 4 bases and J dropped 2; count of bases not matched to a gene: 0. The CDR3 consists of 14 residues. Germline V CDR1 and CDR2: SEHNR, FQNEAQ (reference sequence). DNA of the CDR3: TGTGCCAGCAGCTGGACAGGGGCTGGAAACACCATATATTTT. Residues: CASSWTGAGNTIYF.

The rearrangement links TRBV14 to TRBJ1-1; tentatively, D is TRBD1 (5 bases). The CDR3 runs to 14 residues. The germline gives CDR1 SGHDN, CDR2 FVKESK. The germline V and J ends were trimmed by 1 base and 2 bases, with 8 bases remaining between them. The CDR3 nucleotides read TGTGCCAGCAGCCAAGGCCAGGGAAACACTGAAGCTTTCTTT. This translates into CASSQGQGNTEAFF. The variable domain in full, completed from reference TRBV14 and TRBJ1-1, reads EAGVTQFPSHSVIEKGQTVTLRCDPISGHDNLYWYRRVMGKEIKFLLHFVKESKQDESGMPNNRFLAERTGGTYSTLKVQPAELEDSGVYFCASSQGQGNTEAFFGQGTRLTVV.

The J gene is TRBJ1-6, the V gene TRBV9; 8 bases line up with TRBD1. CDR3 length: 15 amino acids. V lost 3 bases to trimming and J lost 6 bases; unmatched junction nucleotides: 5. CDR1 is SGDLS and CDR2 is YYNGEE in the germline V gene. This CDR3 reads CASSAWDRSNSPLHF. As DNA, the CDR3 is TGTGCCAGCAGCGCGTGGGACAGGTCTAATTCACCCCTCCACTTT.

The V call is TRBV29-1, the J call TRBJ2-3; TRBD2 aligns across 11 bases. The CDR3 contains 15 residues. Germline CDR1 and CDR2: SQVTM and ANQGSEA. V shed 7 bases and J 2 bases; nucleotides not matched to a gene: 8. The CDR3 DNA sequence: TGCAGCGGAGTCCCTAGCGGGGGGTTCACAGATACGCAGTATTTT. Translated: CSGVPSGGFTDTQYF.

The chain employs TRBV11-2 and TRBJ2-1; possibly TRBD2 for D (6 bases). The germline V gene encodes CDR1 SGHAT and CDR2 FQNNGV. The CDR3 is 17 residues long. Trimming stripped 2 bases from V and 6 bases from J, with 20 bases between. The CDR3 protein is CASSLPTGGIHSNEQFF. The CDR3 nucleotides are TGTGCCAGCAGCTTACCAACCGGCGGGATCCACTCCAATGAGCAGTTCTTC.

The chain uses TRBV5-4 and TRBJ1-2; D gene unclear. CDR3 size: 14 residues. Germline V gene sequence: CDR1 SGHNT, CDR2 YYREEE (reference sequence). The V end lost 0 bases, the J end lost 1 base, and 7 bases lay between the germline ends. The CDR3 spells CASSLETRNYGYTF. CDR3 in DNA: TGTGCCAGCAGCTTGGAAACACGTAACTATGGCTACACCTTC. The full variable domain, in which reference TRBV5-4 and TRBJ1-2 provide the parts outside the CDR3, is ETGVTQSPTHLIKTRGQQVTLRCSSQSGHNTVSWYQQALGQGPQFIFQYYREEENGRGNFPPRFSGLQFPNYSSELNVNALELDDSALYLCASSLETRNYGYTFGSGTRLTVV.

This clone was recorded only once. V usage is TRBV7-8 and J usage is TRBJ1-1, with 7 bases that match TRBD1. The germline V gene has CDR1 SGHVS and CDR2 FQNEAQ. There are 15 residues in the CDR3. Germline trimming cut 5 bases from V and 1 base from J; bases unmatched to any gene: 7. Here the CDR3 reads CASSGTGQPNTEAFF. The CDR3 coding sequence is TGTGCCAGCAGCGGAACGGGACAGCCGAACACTGAAGCTTTCTTT.

This sequence joins TRBV5-1 and TRBJ2-7; 8 bases are a match to TRBD2. CDR3 length equals 15 residues. Trimming at V came to 3 bases and at J to 0 bases, leaving 5 bases not matched to a gene. Looked up from germline, CDR1 is SGHRS and CDR2 is YFSETQ. In DNA, the CDR3 is TGCGCCAGCAGCTCGGGAGGGAGTTCCTCCTACGAGCAGTACTTC. Its protein product is CASSSGGSSSYEQYF. Combining the CDR3 with reference TRBV5-1 and TRBJ2-7 gives the whole variable domain KAGVTQTPRYLIKTRGQQVTLSCSPISGHRSVSWYQQTPGQGLQFLFEYFSETQRNKGNFPGRFSGRQFSNSRSEMNVSTLELGDSALYLCASSSGGSSSYEQYFGPGTRLTVT.

The V and J genes are TRBV10-3 and TRBJ1-5; D is unresolved. The germline CDR1 and CDR2 sequences are ENHRY and SYGVKD. The CDR3 is 15 residues long. V was clipped by 2 bases and J by 6 bases, with 14 bases between them. CDR3 coding DNA: TGTGCCATCAGTGAGCTAGAGTCGGGTATTCAGCCCCAGCATTTT. As protein: CAISELESGIQPQHF.

The chain joins TRBV3-1 (or the pseudogene TRBV3-2) to TRBJ1-2; D possibly corresponds to TRBD1 (6 bases). Germline CDR1 reads LGHDT; CDR2 reads YNNKEL (reference sequence). The CDR3 is 14 amino acids. Between the trimmed V and J ends, which lost 5 bases and 1 base, there was a span of 11 bases. The CDR3: CASSWGQNNYGYTF. CDR3 DNA: TGTGCCAGCAGCTGGGGGCAGAATAACTATGGCTACACCTTC.

V and J are TRBV29-1 and TRBJ1-1, with TRBD1 matching over 11 bases. The germline gives CDR1 SQVTM, CDR2 ANQGSEA. Trimming cost V 4 bases and J 0 bases; bases outside gene matches: 7. CDR3 length: 16 residues. The CDR3: CSVVAGTGGMNTEAFF. In nucleotides, the CDR3 is TGCAGCGTTGTGGCCGGGACAGGGGGAATGAACACTGAAGCTTTCTTT.

The J gene is TRBJ2-1, the V gene TRBV9, with 9 bases lining up with TRBD2. CDR3 length: 14 residues. V dropped 2 bases and J dropped 7; count of bases not matched to a gene: 4. Germline-derived CDR1 and CDR2 are SGDLS and YYNGEE. The CDR3 sequence: CASSVSGRLNEQFF. The CDR3 coding sequence is TGTGCCAGCAGCGTTAGCGGGAGATTAAATGAGCAGTTCTTC.

The rearrangement joins TRBV28 to TRBJ2-5; TRBD2 agrees at 11 bases. The germline V gene has CDR1 MDHEN and CDR2 SYDVKM. The ends lost 4 bases at V and 3 bases at J; junction bases unmatched: 1. The CDR3 length is 14 residues. The CDR3: CASSSSGGKETQYF. As DNA, the CDR3 is TGTGCCAGCAGTTCTAGCGGGGGGAAAGAGACCCAGTACTTC.

This clone was counted a few times. The rearrangement links TRBV21-1 to TRBJ1-1. TRBV21-1 is annotated as a pseudogene. CDR3 length: 10 residues. The CDR3 loop reads CASSKPEAFF. DNA for the CDR3: TGTGCCAGCAGCAAACCCGAGGCTTTCTTT.

J is TRBJ1-2 and V is TRBV28; 8 bases are shared with TRBD1. The CDR3 contains 14 residues. Trimming removed 5 bases from V and 8 bases from J; junction bases left unmatched: 10. Per germline, CDR1 MDHEN and CDR2 SYDVKM. CDR3 amino acids: CASSSQGAREGYTF. The CDR3 bases are TGTGCCAGCAGTAGTCAGGGGGCGCGTGAGGGCTACACCTTC.

This clone was counted once. V gene TRBV9 combines with J gene TRBJ2-1; the match to TRBD2 covers 9 bases. Looked up from germline, CDR1 is SGDLS and CDR2 is YYNGEE. The CDR3 extends over 16 amino acids. The junction had 6 bases not matched to a gene; V was cut back by 0 bases and J by 5 bases. This CDR3 reads CASSVALAGEDNEQFF. The CDR3 DNA reads as TGTGCCAGCAGCGTAGCTTTAGCGGGAGAAGACAATGAGCAGTTCTTC.

V usage is TRBV5-6 and J usage is TRBJ2-4; D is unclear. V was pared by 1 base and J by 2 bases, with 13 bases between. The CDR3 totals 16 residues. Per germline, CDR1 SGHDT and CDR2 YYEEEE. The CDR3 spells CASSLKEEVTKNIQYF. The CDR3 nucleotides read TGTGCCAGCAGCTTGAAGGAAGAGGTAACCAAAAACATTCAGTACTTC. Combining the CDR3 with reference TRBV5-6 and TRBJ2-4 gives the whole variable domain DAGVTQSPTHLIKTRGQQVTLRCSPKSGHDTVSWYQQALGQGPQFIFQYYEEEERQRGNFPDRFSGHQFPNYSSELNVNALLLGDSALYLCASSLKEEVTKNIQYFGAGTRLSVL.

The V and J genes are TRBV9 and TRBJ2-1, with 10 bases aligning to TRBD2. The CDR3 covers 17 residues. The J segment lost 5 bases and the V segment lost 4 bases, leaving 12 bases of the junction unmatched. Germline-derived CDR1 and CDR2 are SGDLS and YYNGEE. The CDR3 sequence is CASSPYLQREGNNEQFF. The CDR3, as DNA: TGTGCCAGCAGCCCTTACTTGCAGCGGGAGGGCAACAATGAGCAGTTCTTC.

The sample holds a few counts of this clone. The chain joins TRBV7-2 to TRBJ1-3; D is uncertain. This CDR3 spans 14 amino acids. CDR1 and CDR2 (germline): SGHTA, FQGNSA. Trimming cost V 3 bases and J 0 bases, with 6 bases left between them. As DNA, the CDR3 is TGTGCCAGCAGCTTGGGCGACTCTGGAAACACCATATATTTT. Protein product: CASSLGDSGNTIYF.

CDR3 DNA: TGTGCCAGCAGCTTACCTAGCGGGGGGGATCAAGAGACCCAGTACTTC. It specifies CASSLPSGGDQETQYF. The chain recombines TRBV7-9 with TRBJ2-5; 12 positions match TRBD2. The CDR3 is made up of 16 amino acids. Trimming cost V 2 bases and J 2 bases; bases outside gene matches: 3. Per the germline V gene, CDR1 is SEHNR and CDR2 is FQNEAQ (reference sequence).

A few counts support this clone. The rearrangement uses TRBV30 and TRBJ2-7; tentatively, D is TRBD2 (6 bases). V lost 4 bases and J 1 base, leaving 17 bases between the germline ends. There are 15 residues in the CDR3. Germline V gene sequence: CDR1 GTSNPN, CDR2 SVGIG (reference sequence). The CDR3 is CAWIRPGERSYEQYF. Written as DNA, the CDR3 is TGTGCCTGGATCCGTCCGGGGGAGAGATCCTACGAGCAGTACTTC.

This clone was observed once. V is TRBV3-1 (or the pseudogene TRBV3-2) and J is TRBJ2-1, with a weak D call TRBD2 (7 bases). CDR1 is LGHDT, CDR2 YNNKEL, per germline (reference sequence). Trimming cost V 1 base and J 8 bases, with 21 bases left between them. CDR3 size: 17 residues. CDR3 sequence: CASSQVGWAGAKDEQFF. The CDR3 bases are TGTGCCAGCAGCCAAGTGGGGTGGGCGGGGGCTAAGGATGAGCAGTTCTTC.

The chain uses TRBV11-3 and TRBJ2-7, with TRBD2 identical over 7 bases. J was trimmed by 2 bases and V by 8 bases; bases with no gene match: 9. Germline CDR1 SGHNT, CDR2 YENEEA. CDR3 length equals 14 residues. The CDR3 region is CASAVSGKPYEQYF. Here the CDR3 DNA reads TGTGCCAGCGCCGTGAGCGGGAAACCCTACGAGCAGTACTTC. Complete variable domain (other parts from reference TRBV11-3 and TRBJ2-7): EAGVVQSPRYKIIEKKQPVAFWCNPISGHNTLYWYLQNLGQGPELLIRYENEEAVDDSQLPKDRFSAERLKGVDSTLKIQPAELGDSAVYLCASAVSGKPYEQYFGPGTRLTVT.

CDR3 coding DNA: TGTGCCAGCAGTGTGGAGGGCTTATCTAGTGAAAAACTGTTTTTT. It translates to CASSVEGLSSEKLFF. This chain connects TRBV2 to TRBJ1-4; D unresolved. Germline lookup yields CDR1 SNHLY and CDR2 FYNNEI. The CDR3 spans 15 residues. V lost 4 bases and J lost 7, with 16 bases in between.

The V and J genes are TRBV19 and TRBJ2-1, with D unresolved. V lost 1 base and J lost 0, with 7 bases in between. CDR3 length: 15 amino acids. Germline-derived CDR1 and CDR2 are LNHDA and SQIVND (reference sequence). CDR3 DNA: TGTGCCAGTAGTATAGTCCAAAACTCCTACAATGAGCAGTTCTTC. This encodes CASSIVQNSYNEQFF.

The rearrangement joins TRBV24-1 to TRBJ2-7; weak D call: TRBD2 (5 bases). V was shortened by 4 bases and J by 9 bases, with 12 bases between the two germline ends. The CDR3 is made up of 12 amino acids. The germline V gene has CDR1 KGHDR and CDR2 SFDVKD. CDR3 residues: CATSDSFGVQYF. CDR3 DNA: TGTGCCACCAGTGACTCTTTCGGGGTGCAGTACTTC.

The chain is built from TRBV27 and TRBJ1-3; 8 bases match TRBD1. The ends lost 0 bases at V and 0 bases at J; junction bases unmatched: 4. Germline loops: CDR1 MNHEY, CDR2 SMNVEV (reference sequence). CDR3 length: 17 amino acids. CDR3 protein: CASSLSGTGRSGNTIYF. DNA for the CDR3: TGTGCCAGCAGTTTATCAGGGACAGGCCGCTCTGGAAACACCATATATTTT.

V usage is TRBV10-2 and J usage is TRBJ1-5; TRBD1 might be the D (6 bases). The CDR3 contains 14 residues. Trimming removed 3 bases at V and 4 bases at J, with 10 bases between. The germline V gene has CDR1 WSHSY and CDR2 SAAADI. The CDR3 loop is CASSDDRINQPQHF. The CDR3 nucleotides are TGCGCCAGCAGTGATGACAGGATTAATCAGCCCCAGCATTTT.

The chain carries TRBV28 and TRBJ2-1, with 11 bases matching TRBD1. The CDR3 totals 14 residues. Trimming removed 3 bases from V and 9 bases from J; junction bases left unmatched: 4. Germline CDR1 reads MDHEN; CDR2 reads SYDVKM. CDR3 DNA: TGTGCCAGCAGTTTCGGGGACAGGGGGGGTGAGCAGTTCTTC. Translation gives CASSFGDRGGEQFF.

The chain uses TRBV29-1 and TRBJ2-1, with 13 positions matching TRBD2. V shed 7 bases, J shed 0 bases, and the junction held 6 bases outside the gene matches. CDR1 and CDR2 (germline): SQVTM, ANQGSEA. The CDR3 is 16 residues long. The CDR3 here is CSAGLAGVTSYNEQFF. The CDR3 region has the DNA TGCAGCGCCGGACTAGCGGGAGTTACCTCCTACAATGAGCAGTTCTTC.

The rearrangement links TRBV2 to TRBJ1-4, with TRBD1 matching over 8 bases. This CDR3 comprises 12 residues. The trim removed 8 bases at V and 6 bases at J, leaving 2 bases unmatched. Germline V gives CDR1 SNHLY, CDR2 FYNNEI. CDR3 sequence reads: CASRTGHEKLFF. The CDR3 DNA sequence: TGTGCCAGCCGGACAGGGCATGAAAAACTGTTTTTT.